This T cell receptor (beta chain) was captured in a study of OX40 agonist ivuxolimab in advanced cancers. Study background: Each patient was given ivuxolimab into a vein every 2 weeks, at 0.01 to 10 mg/kg.

With 6 bases removed from V and 4 bases from J, the gap between germline ends came to 18 bases. CDR1 is KGHSH and CDR2 is LQKENI in the germline V gene. This CDR3 region has 15 residues. This clone was recorded only once. What it recognizes is unknown. The study's findings and limits: There were, on average, more expanded clones in CD8+ T cells than in CD4+. What antigens the expanded peripheral T cells recognized was never established.

TCRdb's copy holds only in-frame clones and misses some; the assay was immunoSEQ multiplex PCR. The sample lists about 64,000 clones, about 90% occurring once. This receptor was taken from an adult with an advanced solid tumor such as melanoma, head and neck, liver or kidney cancer. This specimen consisted of CD4+ or CD8+ T cells sorted from blood, obtained in a trial of the OX40 agonist ivuxolimab. The chain carries TRBV18 and TRBJ1-2; D remains unclear. In nucleotides, the CDR3 is TGTGCCAGCTCCCCCAGTGAAGGACTAATCTATGGCTACACCTTC. It yields the protein CASSPSEGLIYGYTF.